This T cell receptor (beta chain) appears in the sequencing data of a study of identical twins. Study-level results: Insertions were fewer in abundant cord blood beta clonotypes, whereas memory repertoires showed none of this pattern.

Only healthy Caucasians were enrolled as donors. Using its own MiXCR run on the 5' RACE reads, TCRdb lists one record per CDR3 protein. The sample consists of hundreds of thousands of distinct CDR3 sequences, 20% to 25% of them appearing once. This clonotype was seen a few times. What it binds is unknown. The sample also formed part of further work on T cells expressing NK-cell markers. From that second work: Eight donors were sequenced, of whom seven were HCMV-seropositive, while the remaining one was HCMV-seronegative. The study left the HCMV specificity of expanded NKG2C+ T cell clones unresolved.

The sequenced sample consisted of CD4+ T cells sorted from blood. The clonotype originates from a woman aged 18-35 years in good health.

CDR3 bases: TGCGCCAGCAGCTTGTTGGGCGGGAGGGACACTGAAGCTTTCTTT. It specifies CASSLLGGRDTEAFF. The chain carries TRBV5-1 and TRBJ1-1; D remains ambiguous. V was clipped by 1 base and J by 3 bases, with 13 bases between them. Germline CDR1 is SGHRS and CDR2 is YFSETQ. This CDR3 contains 15 residues.